The T cell receptor beta chain described here comes from a study of cytomegalovirus exposure and HLA in healthy donors. Germline CDR1 reads SGHNT; CDR2 reads YENEEA. The CDR3 length is 16 residues. The ends were cut back, 0 bases at V and 5 bases at J, with 14 bases in the middle. PCR amplification relied on 60 Vbeta primers (plus 13 Jbeta primers). Profiling relied on immunoSEQ multiplex PCR, and the TCRdb table lists in-frame clones only, not all of them. The sample lists around 100,000 clones, about 75% seen once, with about 10% in the top ten. Sequencing used PBMCs. This chain uses TRBV11-3 with TRBJ2-1, with TRBD2 as a possible D gene (6 bases). The sequence derives from a man between 45 and 60 years old in good health and CMV-seronegative. CDR3 nucleotide sequence: TGTGCCAGCAGCTTAGAGCCCTCCCCGGGGGACAATGAGCAGTTCTTC. This translates into CASSLEPSPGDNEQFF.